This T cell receptor (beta chain) was captured in a study of blood T cells in healthy people across ages. Study-wide results and caveats: Relative to aged donors, long-lived donors carried more naive CD4+ cells and displayed higher diversity.

In germline, CDR1 is MNHEY, CDR2 SVGEGT. This CDR3 region has 12 residues. Trimming left V 3 bases short and J 3 bases short, with 5 bases between. This clonotype was counted many times. Its antigen remains unidentified. A sample-barcoded 5' primer and a J-beta primer mix were used in a second PCR of about 7 to 12 cycles. TCRdb used MiXCR to reprocess the 5' RACE reads, holding one entry per CDR3 protein. This table has around 870,000 distinct CDR3 sequences, less than 35% appearing once. The source material was blood. This sequence joins TRBV6-2 or TRBV6-3 and TRBJ1-2; D gene unclear. The sequence derives from a woman at least 80 years old in good health. The CDR3 region is CASSYVYYGYTF. The CDR3 DNA sequence: TGTGCCAGCAGTTATGTTTACTATGGCTACACCTTC.